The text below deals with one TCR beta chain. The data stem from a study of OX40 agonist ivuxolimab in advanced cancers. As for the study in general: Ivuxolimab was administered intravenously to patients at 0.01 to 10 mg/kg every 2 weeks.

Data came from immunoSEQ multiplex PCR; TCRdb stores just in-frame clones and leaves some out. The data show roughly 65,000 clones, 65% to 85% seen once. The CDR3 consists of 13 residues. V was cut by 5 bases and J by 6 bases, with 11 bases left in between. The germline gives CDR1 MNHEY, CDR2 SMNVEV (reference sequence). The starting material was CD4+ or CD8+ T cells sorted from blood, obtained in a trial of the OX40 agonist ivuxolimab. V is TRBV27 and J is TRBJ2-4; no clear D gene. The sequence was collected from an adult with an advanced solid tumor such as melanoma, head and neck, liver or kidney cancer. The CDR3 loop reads CASSLPGGNIQYF. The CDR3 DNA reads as TGTGCCAGCAGTCTACCCGGCGGAAACATTCAGTACTTC.